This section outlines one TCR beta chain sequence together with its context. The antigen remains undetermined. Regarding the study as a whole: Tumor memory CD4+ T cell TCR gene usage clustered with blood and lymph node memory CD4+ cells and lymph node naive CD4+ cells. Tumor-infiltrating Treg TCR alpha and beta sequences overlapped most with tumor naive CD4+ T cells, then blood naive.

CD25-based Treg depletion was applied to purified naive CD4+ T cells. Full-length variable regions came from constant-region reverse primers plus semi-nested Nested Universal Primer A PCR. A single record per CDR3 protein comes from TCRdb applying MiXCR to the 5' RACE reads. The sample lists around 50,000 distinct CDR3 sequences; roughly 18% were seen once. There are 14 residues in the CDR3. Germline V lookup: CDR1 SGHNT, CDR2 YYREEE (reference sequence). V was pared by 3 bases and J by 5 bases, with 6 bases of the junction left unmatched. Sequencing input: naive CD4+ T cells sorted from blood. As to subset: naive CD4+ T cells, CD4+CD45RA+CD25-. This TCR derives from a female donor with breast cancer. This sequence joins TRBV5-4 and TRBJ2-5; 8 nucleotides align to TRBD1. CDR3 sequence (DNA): TGTGCCAGCAGCTCCCCAGGGGGCGCGGAGACCCAGTACTTC. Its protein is CASSSPGGAETQYF.